A selection of T cell receptor beta chains follows, all from one sample in a study of blood T cell repertoires in COVID-19. Assay: immunoSEQ multiplex PCR; the TCRdb copy retains only in-frame clones and omits some. In the table there are roughly 190,000 clones, 84% of which are singletons. Sequenced input: peripheral blood. The receptor source for this set is a woman in her sixties or seventies with COVID-19, enrolled during active disease. The CDR3 runs from the conserved cysteine through the conserved F or W. D genes are given only for firm matches. Not all rows give a size; the values are once, few, many and, for expanded clones, a class.

D	size	V	J	CDR3	DNA
-	-	TRBV27	TRBJ1-4	CASRLAGSGEKLFF	TGTGCCAGCAGGCTAGCTGGGAGTGGAGAAAAACTGTTTTTT
-	-	TRBV6-5	TRBJ1-2	CASSRDREGYTF	TGTGCCAGCAGTCGGGACCGGGAGGGCTACACCTTC
TRBD1	-	TRBV6-1	TRBJ1-1	CASSDAGTVNTEAFF	TGTGCCAGCAGTGACGCCGGGACAGTGAACACTGAAGCTTTCTTT
-	-	TRBV19	TRBJ1-5	CASSTPLTGVKHQPQHF	TGTGCCAGTAGTACCCCACTGACGGGAGTTAAGCATCAGCCCCAGCATTTT
-	-	TRBV19	TRBJ1-1	CASSIGLAPEAFF	TGTGCCAGTAGTATTGGTCTAGCTCCTGAAGCTTTCTTT
-	-	TRBV24-1	TRBJ2-3	CATSDLRRGSDTQYF	TGTGCCACCAGTGATTTAAGGCGGGGATCAGATACGCAGTATTTT
TRBD1	-	TRBV28	TRBJ1-2	CASSTIGGNRVGYTF	TGTGCCAGCAGTACAATAGGGGGCAACAGGGTGGGCTACACCTTC
TRBD1	-	TRBV30	TRBJ1-6	CAWSVDRESPLHF	TGTGCCTGGAGTGTGGACAGGGAATCACCCCTCCACTTT
-	-	TRBV28	TRBJ1-5	CASSPGDHSNQPQHF	TGTGCCAGCAGTCCAGGGGACCATAGCAATCAGCCCCAGCATTTT
TRBD1	once	TRBV4-1	TRBJ1-4	CASSPRDRGTEKLFF	TGCGCCAGCAGCCCCCGGGACAGGGGGACTGAAAAACTGTTTTTT
TRBD1	once	TRBV9	TRBJ1-1	CASSPRTGTANTEAFF	TGTGCCAGCAGCCCAAGGACCGGGACAGCGAACACTGAAGCTTTCTTT
-	-	TRBV9	TRBJ2-1	CASSKPGSAYNEQFF	TGTGCCAGCAGCAAGCCGGGATCCGCTTACAATGAGCAGTTCTTC
-	few	TRBV6-5	TRBJ1-1	CASTQGRGTEAFF	TGTGCCAGCACCCAGGGCAGGGGAACTGAAGCTTTCTTT
TRBD1	-	TRBV19	TRBJ2-1	CASSIATTGNEQFF	TGTGCCAGTAGTATTGCCACGACAGGGAATGAGCAGTTCTTC
-	-	TRBV18	TRBJ2-2	CASSPYRAAELFF	TGTGCCAGCTCACCATACAGAGCGGCGGAGCTGTTTTTT
TRBD1	-	TRBV7-2	TRBJ1-1	CASSSRQGSTEAFF	TGTGCCAGCAGCTCGCGACAGGGGTCAACTGAAGCTTTCTTT
-	-	TRBV25-1	TRBJ1-2	CASSPTTVYGYTF	TGTGCCAGCAGTCCTACGACAGTCTATGGCTACACCTTC
-	-	TRBV5-1	TRBJ2-1	CASSLDAAGNGEQFF	TGCGCCAGCAGCTTGGACGCGGCGGGTAACGGTGAGCAGTTCTTC
-	-	TRBV19	TRBJ1-2	CASSIGGSPSYGYTF	TGTGCCAGTAGTATAGGGGGCAGCCCCTCCTATGGCTACACCTTC
-	-	TRBV28	TRBJ1-1	CASSLRNTEAFF	TGTGCCAGCAGTTTGCGGAACACTGAAGCTTTCTTT